This TCR beta chain is drawn from a study of low-dose radiotherapy and immunotherapy resistance in tumors. The overall study: Fractions of 1 Gy went to Cohort 2 every two weeks, for 13 Gy over 26 weeks. Daily oral aspirin at 300 mg began on cycle 1 day 1 and lasted four cycles.

The CDR3 extends over 16 amino acids. The germline gives CDR1 SGHRS, CDR2 YFSETQ. V was clipped by 0 bases and J by 6 bases, with 19 bases between them. Time point reported: before trial treatment. Primers targeting TRAV and TRBV primed first-strand cDNA, covering alpha and beta chains. TCRs underwent approximately 20 PCR cycles of amplification with a constant-region primer and V-primer adapter. TCRdb re-analysed the reads in MiXCR, keeping a single row per CDR3 protein. The sample lists 35,000 to 45,000 distinct CDR3 sequences, 30% to 35% occurring once. The input for sequencing was PBMCs, taken before treatment. This chain connects TRBV5-1 to TRBJ2-7; weak D call: TRBD1 (7 bases). This sequence was found in a male donor with gallbladder cancer. Here the CDR3 reads CASSLGPRQGGSEQYF. Written as DNA, the CDR3 is TGCGCCAGCAGCTTGGGACCCAGACAGGGAGGCTCCGAGCAGTACTTC.